This TCR beta chain was captured in a study of blood T cell repertoires in COVID-19. Overall study: Some COVID-19 samples were acute and others convalescent; all came from the United States, Italy and Spain. T cells, B-cell-depleted T cells, or PBMCs provided the cDNA or gDNA that served as material.

Original analysis: How many nucleated cells were present was estimated from reference gene primer amplification. Data came from immunoSEQ multiplex PCR; TCRdb stores just in-frame clones and leaves some out. V and J calls and clone size are copied from that table; D and trimming were computed from the DNA. The sample includes 300,000 to 450,000 clones, around 84% seen only once; the top ten take about 3.6%. The V end lost 5 bases, the J end lost 4 bases, and 8 bases lay between the germline ends. The CDR3 length is 13 residues. Germline V gene sequence: CDR1 MGHDK, CDR2 SYGVNS. The chain combines TRBV25-1 with TRBJ1-4, with unresolved D. The sample was peripheral blood. The TCR originated in a woman aged 18 to 35 with acute or convalescent COVID-19. In nucleotides, the CDR3 is TGTGCCAGCAGTCTCGCCGGTAATGAAAAACTGTTTTTT. Amino acid sequence: CASSLAGNEKLFF.